This paragraph reports one T cell receptor beta chain. This sample is drawn from a study of blood T cell repertoires in COVID-19. Study-wide background: The United States, Italy and Spain were the sources of the acute and convalescent COVID-19 samples.

Trimming shortened V by 2 bases and J by 2 bases, and 6 bases separated the two germline ends. Germline V gene sequence: CDR1 WNHNN, CDR2 SYGVQD (reference sequence). This CDR3 comprises 13 residues. Study processing details: The assay estimated nucleated cells by amplifying reference gene primers. Only in-frame clones appear in the TCRdb table, and some are missing; sequencing was by immunoSEQ multiplex PCR. V and J calls and clone size come straight from that table; D and trimming were deduced from the DNA. The sample contains around 93,000 clones, 70% to 90% of which appear only once. Sequenced sample: peripheral blood. The V and J genes are TRBV10-1 and TRBJ1-1; perhaps TRBD1 as D (5 bases). This TCR was recovered from a man in his sixties with acute or convalescent COVID-19. This CDR3 reads CASSEDRNTEAFF. The CDR3 DNA follows: TGCGCCAGCAGTGAGGACAGAAACACTGAAGCTTTCTTT.